This TCR beta chain originates from a study of neoadjuvant anti-PD-1 for oral cavity cancer. Study-level background: Patients without progression received a fourth nivolumab dose around day 43, then surgical resection on days 50-56. The study's findings and limits: Expansion of preexisting intratumoral clones was suggested to aid response.

V lost 0 bases, J lost 1 base, and 6 bases stayed unmatched. This CDR3 contains 17 residues. Germline loops: CDR1 SGHRS, CDR2 YFSETQ. This clone was seen a few times. Its antigen is currently unknown. Most tumor samples had 4.8 ug input DNA in two replicates. This table comes from immunoSEQ multiplex PCR, and its TCRdb copy is limited to in-frame clones, with some not included. The profile covers approximately 23,000 clones, with more than 40% appearing a single time and around 40% taken by the ten largest. The time point denotes: after neoadjuvant nivolumab, at surgical resection. Stage II-IVA oral cavity squamous cell carcinoma was new and untreated by systemic or radiation therapy.

The rearrangement uses TRBV5-1 and TRBJ1-3; 8 positions match TRBD1. The sequence came from a person aged 40-85 years with oral cavity squamous cell carcinoma. The material was tumor tissue, obtained after nivolumab (anti-PD-1) treatment. The CDR3 region is CASSLAGQGASGNTIYF. For the CDR3, the DNA is TGCGCCAGCAGCTTGGCCGGCCAGGGGGCATCTGGAAACACCATATATTTT.